This TCR beta chain was observed in a study of T-cell memory formation after mild COVID-19. This CDR3 contains 14 residues. The germline V gene has CDR1 MNHEY and CDR2 SVGEGT. J was trimmed by 3 bases and V by 7 bases; bases with no gene match: 6. TCRdb used MiXCR to reprocess the 5' RACE reads, holding one entry per CDR3 protein. This table holds approximately 450,000 distinct CDR3 sequences, about 20% found once. The chain carries TRBV6-2 or TRBV6-3 and TRBJ2-7; 10 nucleotides match TRBD2. The TCR sequence derives from an adult woman who had mild COVID-19 (a few samples of this study predate the infection). Cell type and time point are not known. Sequenced material: PBMCs or a T cell subset sorted from them (not recorded which). In nucleotides, the CDR3 is TGTGCCAGCACGGTGCTAGCGGGAGTCTACGAGCAGTACTTC. Translated: CASTVLAGVYEQYF.